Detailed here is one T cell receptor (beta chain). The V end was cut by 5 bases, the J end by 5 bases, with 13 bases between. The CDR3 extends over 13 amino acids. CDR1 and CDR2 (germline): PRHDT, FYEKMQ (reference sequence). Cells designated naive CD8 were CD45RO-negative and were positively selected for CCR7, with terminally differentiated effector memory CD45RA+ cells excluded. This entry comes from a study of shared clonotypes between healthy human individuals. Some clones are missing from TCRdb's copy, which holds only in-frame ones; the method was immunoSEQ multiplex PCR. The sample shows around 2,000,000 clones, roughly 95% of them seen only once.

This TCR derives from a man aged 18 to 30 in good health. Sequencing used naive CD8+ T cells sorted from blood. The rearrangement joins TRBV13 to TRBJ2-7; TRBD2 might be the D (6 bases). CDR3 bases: TGTGCCAGCAGCCCGGGACTCAGGGACGAGCAGTACTTC. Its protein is CASSPGLRDEQYF.